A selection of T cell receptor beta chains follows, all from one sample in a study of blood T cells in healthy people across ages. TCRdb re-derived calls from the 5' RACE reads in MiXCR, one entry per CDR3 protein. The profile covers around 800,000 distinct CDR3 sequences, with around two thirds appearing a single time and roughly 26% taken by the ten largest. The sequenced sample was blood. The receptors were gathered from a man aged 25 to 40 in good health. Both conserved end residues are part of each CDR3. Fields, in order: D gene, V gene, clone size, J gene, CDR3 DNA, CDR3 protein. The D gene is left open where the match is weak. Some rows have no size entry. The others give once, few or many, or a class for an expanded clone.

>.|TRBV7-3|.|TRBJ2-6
TGTGCCAGCAGCCATCGGTTCTCTGGGGCCAACGTCCTGACTTTC
CASSHRFSGANVLTF
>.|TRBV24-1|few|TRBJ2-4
TGTGCCACCAGTGATAGGCAGGTTGGCGTTCTGGCCAAAAACATTCAGTACTTC
CATSDRQVGVLAKNIQYF
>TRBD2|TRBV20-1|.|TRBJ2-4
TGCAGTGCTTTAAATCTCGCGGGGGGGCCCGGAAACATTCAGTACTTC
CSALNLAGGPGNIQYF
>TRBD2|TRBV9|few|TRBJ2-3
TGTGCCAGCAGTCCTACTAGCGGGGGGACCTATGGCACAGATACGCAGTATTTT
CASSPTSGGTYGTDTQYF
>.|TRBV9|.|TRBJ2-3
TGTGCCAGCAGCGTTGTCAGCTGGAGCACGGATACGCAGTATTTT
CASSVVSWSTDTQYF
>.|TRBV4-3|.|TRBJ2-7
TGCGCCAGCAGCCAAGCGGGTAGCAACGAGCAGTACTTC
CASSQAGSNEQYF
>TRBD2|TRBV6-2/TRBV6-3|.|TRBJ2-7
TGTGCCAGCAGTTATCGGCCTCGGGGGGACGAGCAGTACTTC
CASSYRPRGDEQYF
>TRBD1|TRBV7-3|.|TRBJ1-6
TGTGCCAGCAGCTTAAGGGGGACAGGGGGTTCACCCCTCCACTTT
CASSLRGTGGSPLHF
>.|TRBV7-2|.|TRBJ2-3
TGTGCCAGCAGCTTAGTCGTTCGTGCAGATACGCAGTATTTT
CASSLVVRADTQYF
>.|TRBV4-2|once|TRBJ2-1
TGTGCCAGCACCCAGGACAATGAGCAGTTCTTC
CASTQDNEQFF
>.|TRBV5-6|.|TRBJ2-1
TGTGCCAGCAGCTTGGCATTTTCCGGCAATGAGCAGTTCTTC
CASSLAFSGNEQFF
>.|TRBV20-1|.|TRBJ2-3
TGCAGTGCTCCTACCGTGACCACTAGCACAGATACGCAGTATTTT
CSAPTVTTSTDTQYF
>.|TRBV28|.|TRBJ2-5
TGTGCCAGCAGGACTATGGGGGGGGCGCAAGAGACCCAGTACTTC
CASRTMGGAQETQYF
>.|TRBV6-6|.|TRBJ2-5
TGTGCCAGCAGTTACTCGATCCAGTCCCAGAAGGAGACCCAGTACTTC
CASSYSIQSQKETQYF
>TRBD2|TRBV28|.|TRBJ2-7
TGTGCCAGCACCTCCCACTCGGGGGGGGGCGAGCAGTACTTC
CASTSHSGGGEQYF
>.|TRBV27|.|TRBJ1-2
TGTGCCAGCAGTTCGATTCAGGGATACGGCTATGGCTACACCTTC
CASSSIQGYGYGYTF
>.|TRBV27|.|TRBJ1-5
TGTGCCAGCAGTCCCGATCCTGGTATAGGCGCGCGGAATCAGCCCCAGCATTTT
CASSPDPGIGARNQPQHF
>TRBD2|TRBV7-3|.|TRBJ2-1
TGTGCCAGCAGCCCCATGCGGGCGGGGGGCAATGAGCAGTTCTTC
CASSPMRAGGNEQFF
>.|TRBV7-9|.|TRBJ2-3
TGTGCCAGCAGCTTAGCGATGGGGGCCGCGTTCCCAGATACGCAGTATTTT
CASSLAMGAAFPDTQYF
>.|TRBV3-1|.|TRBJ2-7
TGTGCCAGCAGCCAAGAGACTAGCTACGAGCAGTACTTC
CASSQETSYEQYF
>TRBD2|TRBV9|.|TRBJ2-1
TGTGCCAGCAGCGTCAGAGCGGGAAGGGACAATGAGCAGTTCTTC
CASSVRAGRDNEQFF
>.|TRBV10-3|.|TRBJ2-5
TGTGCCATCAGTGGAGTCCCGGGGGAGCAAGAGACCCAGTACTTC
CAISGVPGEQETQYF
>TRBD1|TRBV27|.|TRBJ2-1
TGTGCCAGCATAAGGGGGACAGACCCATACAATGAGCAGTTCTTC
CASIRGTDPYNEQFF
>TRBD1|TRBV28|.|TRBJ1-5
TGTGCCAGCAGTTTCCACAGGGGGACCAATCAGCCCCAGCATTTT
CASSFHRGTNQPQHF
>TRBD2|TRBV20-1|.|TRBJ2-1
TGCAGTGCTAGTACGGCTAGCGGGGGGCCCTACAATGAGCAGTTCTTC
CSASTASGGPYNEQFF
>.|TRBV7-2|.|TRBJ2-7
TGTGCCAGCAGCTTAGGAGACAGGCCGGGTTACGAGCAGTACTTC
CASSLGDRPGYEQYF
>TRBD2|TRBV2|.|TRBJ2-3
TGTGCCAGCACCATAGCGGGGGGGAGCACAGATACGCAGTATTTT
CASTIAGGSTDTQYF
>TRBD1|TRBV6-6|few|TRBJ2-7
TGTGCCAGCAGACTCAGACAGGGTGACTACGAGCAGTACTTC
CASRLRQGDYEQYF
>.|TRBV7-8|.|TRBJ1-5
TGTGCCAGCAGCTTGGCCCGTACAGTGAGCAATCAGCCCCAGCATTTT
CASSLARTVSNQPQHF
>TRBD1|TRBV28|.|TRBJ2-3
TGTGCCAGCAGTTCGACCTTTCCGGGACAGCTCACAGATACGCAGTATTTT
CASSSTFPGQLTDTQYF
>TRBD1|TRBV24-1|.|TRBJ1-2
TGTGCCACCAGTGAAGCCGGGACAGGGATGAGCTATGGCTACACCTTC
CATSEAGTGMSYGYTF
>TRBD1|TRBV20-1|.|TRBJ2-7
TGCAGTGCCCGCTGGGACAGGGGATACGAGCAGTACTTC
CSARWDRGYEQYF
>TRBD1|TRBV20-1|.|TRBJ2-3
TGCAGTGCTAGAGATAGGCTACAGGGGGGTACAGATACGCAGTATTTT
CSARDRLQGGTDTQYF
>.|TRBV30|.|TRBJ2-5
TGTGCCTCGGACAGTTTACAAGAGACCCAGTACTTC
CASDSLQETQYF
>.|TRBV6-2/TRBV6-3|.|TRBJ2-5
TGTGCCAGCAGTTACGTCGCAGGGGTCGGGACCCAGTACTTC
CASSYVAGVGTQYF
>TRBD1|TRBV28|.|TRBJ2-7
TGTGCCAGCAGTGCGCAGGGGGCGAGGGAGCAGTACTTC
CASSAQGAREQYF
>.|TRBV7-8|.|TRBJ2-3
TGTGCCAGCAGCTTAGACCTTGCCAGAACTGGCACAGATACGCAGTATTTT
CASSLDLARTGTDTQYF
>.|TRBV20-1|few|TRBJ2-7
TGCAGTGCTAGAACCGGGACTCACTACTTCTACGAGCAGTACTTC
CSARTGTHYFYEQYF
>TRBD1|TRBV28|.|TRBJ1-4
TGTGCCAGCAGTTTACCGGGACAGTATAATGAAAAACTGTTTTTT
CASSLPGQYNEKLFF
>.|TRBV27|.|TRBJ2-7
TGTGCCAGCAGTCCCCATTCCCCCAAATACGAGCAGTACTTC
CASSPHSPKYEQYF
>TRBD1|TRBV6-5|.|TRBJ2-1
TGTGCCAGCAGTTACCGGACAGGGGGTCATGAGCAGTTCTTC
CASSYRTGGHEQFF
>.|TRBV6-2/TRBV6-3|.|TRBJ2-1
TGTGCCACAACCGGCTACAATGAGCAGTTCTTC
CATTGYNEQFF
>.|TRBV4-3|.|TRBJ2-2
TGCGCCAGCAGCCAAGAAGGGGGGGAGGAGCTGTTTTTT
CASSQEGGEELFF
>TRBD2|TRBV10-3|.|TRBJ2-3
TGTGCCATCAGCTTGACTAGCGGGGGGGCAGATACGCAGTATTTT
CAISLTSGGADTQYF
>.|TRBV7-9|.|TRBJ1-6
TGTGCCAGCAGCTTACTCGGAGATTCACTCCTCCACTTT
CASSLLGDSLLHF
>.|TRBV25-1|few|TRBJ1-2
TGTGCCAGCAGTGAATCCTGGAGCTATGGCTACACCTTC
CASSESWSYGYTF
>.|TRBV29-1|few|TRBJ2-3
TGCAGCGTTGAAGTAATAGGAGTAGCAGATACGCAGTATTTT
CSVEVIGVADTQYF
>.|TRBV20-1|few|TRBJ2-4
TGCAGTGCTCCCTCGGGGGCACTAGCCAAAAACATTCAGTACTTC
CSAPSGALAKNIQYF
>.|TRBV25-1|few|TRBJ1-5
TGTGCCAGCAGTGTTAGGGGCGGACAGCCCCAGCATTTT
CASSVRGGQPQHF
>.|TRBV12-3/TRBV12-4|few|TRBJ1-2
TGTGCCAGCAGCCTCCGGGACATCTCTAACTATGGCTACACCTTC
CASSLRDISNYGYTF
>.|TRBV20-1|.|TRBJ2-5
TGCAGTGCTGGGGGTGGAGTTCAAGAGACCCAGTACTTC
CSAGGGVQETQYF
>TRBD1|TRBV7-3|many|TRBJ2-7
TGTGCCAGCAGCTCTTCAGGGGGCGCGGGGGAGCAGTACTTC
CASSSSGGAGEQYF
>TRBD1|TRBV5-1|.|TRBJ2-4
TGCGCCAGCAGCACGACAGGGTTGGCCAAAAACATTCAGTACTTC
CASSTTGLAKNIQYF
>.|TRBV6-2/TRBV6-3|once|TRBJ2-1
TGTGCCAGCACCAACGGGGCTTACAATGAGCAGTTCTTC
CASTNGAYNEQFF
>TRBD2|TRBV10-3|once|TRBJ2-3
TGTGCCATCAGTGCGGGACTAGCGGGGAGCACAGATACGCAGTATTTT
CAISAGLAGSTDTQYF